Listed here is a single T cell receptor beta chain. Its target is not known. The source of the sample is a study of cytomegalovirus exposure and HLA in healthy donors. Findings and caveats of the study: TCR beta V segments were, for the most part, productive about 87% or about 30% of the time in an earlier analysis. TCR beta sequences reportedly predicted the HLA-A and HLA-B alleles of most subjects accurately. Reports showed the classifier diagnosing cytomegalovirus status with high specificity and sensitivity.

The CDR3 loop spans 14 amino acids. Unmatched junction bases numbered 4, after V lost 3 bases and J lost 3 bases. Germline V CDR1 and CDR2: SGHVS, FQNEAQ. The PCR contained 60 Vbeta and 13 Jbeta primers. Clones were read by immunoSEQ multiplex PCR, and TCRdb kept only the in-frame ones, dropping some. The table records roughly 140,000 clones, about four fifths of them present only once. The sequenced sample consisted of PBMCs. The chain recombines TRBV7-8 with TRBJ2-5; 7 bases are shared with TRBD1. The TCR comes from a woman between 35 and 50 years old in good health and CMV-seropositive. CDR3 nucleotide sequence: TGTGCCAGCAGCTTGACAGGGCCGAAAGAGACCCAGTACTTC. It encodes CASSLTGPKETQYF.